The 23 T cell receptor beta chains below were found in one sample sequenced in a study of HIV-infected children after antiretroviral therapy interruption. Specified treatment: PENTA 11 planned treatment interruption arm or continuous ART arm. A 3' RACE protocol on RNA, with unique molecular identifiers, produced the TCR library. TCRdb ran MiXCR on the 3' RACE reads and lists one entry per CDR3 protein. Of some 38,000 distinct CDR3 sequences listed, 6.5% are singletons. The sequenced sample was CD45RA+ CD4+ T cells from PBMCs, pooled from several time points, obtained from a donor given antiretroviral therapy, either interrupted or continuous. Stated subset: naive CD4+ CD45RA+ CD45RO- T cells. The origin of the receptors is a pool of human donors with HIV.

This clonotype has a count of ten or more. This chain uses TRBV20-1 with TRBJ2-5; no clear D. Per germline, CDR1 DFQATT and CDR2 SNEGSKA (reference sequence). V lost 1 base and J 4 bases, leaving 13 bases between the germline ends. CDR3 length equals 14 residues. The CDR3 sequence is CSARVPLGIETQYF. The CDR3 region has the DNA TGCAGTGCTAGAGTCCCCCTTGGAATAGAGACCCAGTACTTC.

This clonotype was found many times. The chain recombines TRBV12-3 or TRBV12-4 with TRBJ2-3; 11 positions match TRBD2. V trimming: 6 bases; J trimming: 5 bases; junction bases outside the gene matches: 7. This CDR3 has 15 amino acids. The CDR3 protein is CASSVSGGALDTQYF. The DNA of the CDR3 is TGTGCCAGCAGCGTTAGCGGGGGGGCCTTAGATACGCAGTATTTT.

This chain links TRBV10-3 with TRBJ2-7; D gene unclear. Germline assignment: CDR1 ENHRY and CDR2 SYGVKD. CDR3 length equals 13 residues. Trimming removed 2 bases from V and 3 bases from J, with 8 bases in between. CDR3 protein: CAISERQFYEQYF. CDR3 nucleotides: TGTGCCATCAGTGAGAGGCAGTTCTACGAGCAGTACTTC.

This clonotype was seen many times. This chain uses TRBV3-1 with TRBJ2-3; 11 positions match TRBD2. Germline values: CDR1 LGHDT, CDR2 YNNKEL (reference sequence). Trimming at V came to 2 bases and at J to 5 bases, leaving 6 bases not matched to a gene. The CDR3 runs to 16 residues. The chain's CDR3 is CASSQYSGGAEDTQYF. The CDR3 region has the DNA TGTGCCAGCAGCCAATATAGCGGGGGGGCGGAAGATACGCAGTATTTT.

The chain joins TRBV29-1 to TRBJ2-1; D call uncertain. From germline, CDR1 is SQVTM and CDR2 ANQGSEA. This CDR3 is 14 amino acids long. V lost 4 bases to trimming and J lost 2 bases, with 12 bases between them. The CDR3 region is CSVVSSETYNEQFF. In DNA form, the CDR3 reads TGCAGCGTTGTATCTTCGGAGACCTACAATGAGCAGTTCTTC.

This clonotype appeared many times. The junction does not match germline at one end; this may be a read error. J is TRBJ2-7 and V is TRBV4-1, with D possibly being TRBD2 (6 bases). From germline, CDR1 is MGHRA and CDR2 YSYEKL. The CDR3 length is 14 residues. Here the CDR3 reads CASSQDLGGEEQYF. The CDR3 nucleotides are TGTGCCAGCAGCCAAGACTTGGGGGGAGAGGAACAGTACTTC.

This clonotype was counted ten times or more. The gene calls are TRBV2 and TRBJ2-4, with 9 bases fitting TRBD1. From germline, CDR1 is SNHLY and CDR2 FYNNEI. This CDR3 comprises 17 residues. V shed 6 bases and J 0 bases; nucleotides not matched to a gene: 9. The CDR3 sequence: CASRTGGRLLAKNIQYF. The CDR3 DNA reads as TGTGCCAGCAGAACAGGGGGCCGCCTCTTAGCCAAAAACATTCAGTACTTC.

In its sample, this clonotype was seen many times. The chain carries TRBV4-3 and TRBJ2-2, with D tentatively TRBD2 (6 bases). V was clipped by 5 bases and J by 5 bases, with 18 bases between them. The CDR3 totals 16 residues. CDR1 is LGHNA and CDR2 is YSLEER in the germline V gene. The CDR3 sequence is CASSLHPGDRTGELFF. CDR3 coding DNA: TGCGCCAGCAGCTTGCACCCGGGAGATCGGACCGGGGAGCTGTTTTTT.

This clonotype came up a few times. The chain combines TRBV5-1 with TRBJ2-3, with a tentative D call TRBD1 (5 bases). Looked up from germline, CDR1 is SGHRS and CDR2 is YFSETQ. CDR3 length: 15 residues. The ends were cut back, 1 base at V and 3 bases at J, with 12 bases in the middle. The CDR3 loop is CASSLTGRSTDTQYF. Here the CDR3 DNA reads TGCGCCAGCAGCTTGACAGGACGTTCTACAGATACGCAGTATTTT.

This clonotype was counted at least ten times. This chain connects TRBV28 to TRBJ2-3, with 8 positions matching TRBD2. Germline CDR1 is MDHEN and CDR2 is SYDVKM. Trimming took 5 bases from V and 2 from J; bases not matched to a gene: 6. This CDR3 spans 15 amino acids. In DNA form, the CDR3 reads TGTGCCAGCAGTGGAGCGGGGGCCTTCACAGATACGCAGTATTTT. It yields the protein CASSGAGAFTDTQYF.

This clonotype was picked up many times. The J gene is TRBJ2-7, the V gene TRBV6-5, with TRBD1 identical over 10 bases. After removal of 0 bases from V and 2 bases from J, the junction contained 4 bases not matched to a gene. The germline V gene encodes CDR1 MNHEY and CDR2 SVGAGI. The CDR3 is 16 amino acids. The chain's CDR3 is CASSYSGTGVPYEQYF. As DNA, the CDR3 is TGTGCCAGCAGTTACTCCGGGACAGGGGTCCCCTACGAGCAGTACTTC.

This clonotype was seen a handful of times. V and J are TRBV12-3 or TRBV12-4 and TRBJ2-5; 10 positions match TRBD2. Trimming removed 6 bases from V and 4 bases from J; junction bases left unmatched: 5. The CDR3 covers 14 residues. The CDR3 loop reads CASRVAGGGETQYF. The CDR3 nucleotides read TGTGCCAGCAGAGTAGCGGGAGGCGGAGAGACCCAGTACTTC.

This clonotype was recorded at least ten times. The chain uses TRBV6-1 and TRBJ2-1; 11 bases are a match to TRBD2. This CDR3 region has 17 residues. V lost 7 bases to trimming and J lost 7 bases; unmatched junction nucleotides: 15. The germline V gene encodes CDR1 MNHNS and CDR2 SASEGT. The CDR3 DNA is TGTGCCAGCACCCGTGAAACAAGACTAGCGGGAAGAAATGAGCAGTTCTTC. Encoded protein: CASTRETRLAGRNEQFF.

This clonotype was seen ten or more times. The chain has TRBV29-1 and TRBJ2-3; 13 bases line up with TRBD2. After removal of 3 bases from V and 0 bases from J, the junction contained 6 bases not matched to a gene. The germline V gene has CDR1 SQVTM and CDR2 ANQGSEA. The CDR3 is 17 amino acids. CDR3 DNA sequence: TGCAGCGTTGACGGACTAGCGGGGGCCCTCAGCACAGATACGCAGTATTTT. This sequence encodes CSVDGLAGALSTDTQYF.

This clonotype was counted ten times or more. The rearrangement uses TRBV20-1 and TRBJ2-3, with 10 bases fitting TRBD2. The junction had 4 bases not matched to a gene; V was cut back by 6 bases and J by 1 base. Germline values: CDR1 DFQATT, CDR2 SNEGSKA (reference sequence). This CDR3 is built from 14 residues. The CDR3 DNA reads TGCAGTGCCAACGGACTAGCGGGCACAGATACGCAGTATTTT. The encoded protein is CSANGLAGTDTQYF.

There are many counts of this clonotype. The V and J genes are TRBV3-2 and TRBJ2-7; TRBD1, the table's D call, lacks a check against the DNA. TRBV3-2 is described as a pseudogene. The CDR3 contains 14 residues. This CDR3 is CASSYRDWGVEQYF. As DNA, the CDR3 is TGTGCCAGCAGCTACCGGGACTGGGGGGTTGAACAGTACTTC.

This sequence joins TRBV19 and TRBJ2-1; 11 bases match TRBD2. V was clipped by 3 bases and J by 5 bases; unmatched bases: 6. The CDR3 sequence is 16 residues long. Germline loops: CDR1 LNHDA, CDR2 SQIVND (reference sequence). CDR3 sequence: CASSIRLAGLHNEQFF. The CDR3 bases are TGTGCCAGTAGTATTCGACTAGCGGGGCTACACAATGAGCAGTTCTTC.

This clonotype was observed many times. The V gene is TRBV4-1, the J gene TRBJ1-5, with 7 nucleotides matching TRBD1. The CDR3 sequence is 15 residues long. Germline CDR1 and CDR2: MGHRA and YSYEKL. V lost 4 bases, J lost 3 bases, and 6 bases stayed unmatched. This CDR3 reads CASSRIQGFNQPQHF. The CDR3 bases are TGCGCCAGCAGCCGAATACAGGGGTTCAATCAGCCCCAGCATTTT.

This clonotype has at least ten counts. V is TRBV2 and J is TRBJ1-1; possibly TRBD1 for D (5 bases). Germline V gene lookup returns CDR1 SNHLY and CDR2 FYNNEI. The V end lost 5 bases, the J end lost 5 bases, and 18 bases lay between the germline ends. This CDR3 has 15 amino acids. CDR3: CASSPGEGRWTEAFF. CDR3 sequence (DNA): TGTGCCAGCAGTCCCGGCGAGGGACGGTGGACTGAAGCTTTCTTT.

This clonotype was counted at least ten times. The genes are TRBV12-5 and TRBJ2-3; the D is unclear. Trimming cost V 6 bases and J 2 bases, with 15 bases left between them. The CDR3 is 15 amino acids. Per germline, CDR1 LGHNT and CDR2 FRNRAP. DNA for the CDR3: TGTGCTAGTGGACAGACCGCAGGAGCCACAGATACGCAGTATTTT. It translates to CASGQTAGATDTQYF.

In this sample, this clonotype turned up a few times. The chain joins TRBV7-8 to TRBJ1-2, with 9 bases matching TRBD1. This CDR3 has 15 residues. With 5 bases clipped from V and 5 bases from J, the junction kept 9 bases outside the gene matches. Germline V gene sequence: CDR1 SGHVS, CDR2 FQNEAQ. CDR3 residues: CASSTDRDREYGYTF. The CDR3 nucleotides read TGTGCCAGCAGCACCGACCGGGACAGGGAGTATGGCTACACCTTC. Variable domain in full (rest from reference TRBV7-8 and TRBJ1-2): GAGVSQSPRYKVAKRGQDVALRCDPISGHVSLFWYQQALGQGPEFLTYFQNEAQLDKSGLPSDRFFAERPEGSVSTLKIQRTQQEDSAVYLCASSTDRDREYGYTFGSGTRLTVV.

This clonotype was counted at least ten times. This sequence joins TRBV9 and TRBJ1-1, with D possibly matching TRBD1 (6 bases). CDR3 length: 12 residues. V was cut by 5 bases and J by 5 bases, with 10 bases left in between. Germline loops: CDR1 SGDLS, CDR2 YYNGEE. DNA of the CDR3: TGTGCCAGCAGTGAGGGGGGGACTGAAGCTTTCTTT. This translates into CASSEGGTEAFF.

At least ten counts were recorded for this clonotype. The chain recombines TRBV7-9 with TRBJ2-1; 9 bases are a match to TRBD2. CDR1 and CDR2 from the germline V gene are SEHNR and FQNEAQ (reference sequence). Trimming took 2 bases from V and 3 from J; bases not matched to a gene: 2. There are 15 residues in the CDR3. This chain's CDR3 is CASSLRLADYNEQFF. The CDR3 DNA is TGTGCCAGCAGCTTAAGACTAGCGGACTACAATGAGCAGTTCTTC.